Included here is one TCR beta chain sequence, with context. The CDR3 has 13 amino acids. Germline V CDR1 and CDR2: MNHNY, SVGAGI (reference sequence). V shed 2 bases and J 6 bases; nucleotides not matched to a gene: 2. The primer mix had 60 Vbeta and 13 Jbeta primers. The protocol was immunoSEQ multiplex PCR, while the TCRdb copy is restricted to in-frame clones and leaves out a portion. This sample carries 100,000 or so clones, 75% of them seen once, and the ten largest clones take about 10%. This sample was included in a study of cytomegalovirus exposure and HLA in healthy donors. Sequenced material: PBMCs. The receptor was derived from a man aged 50-60 years in good health and CMV-seronegative. The chain combines TRBV6-6 with TRBJ1-2; 8 bases line up with TRBD1. The CDR3: CASSYGQGDGYTF. CDR3 nucleotide sequence: TGTGCCAGCAGTTACGGACAGGGCGATGGCTACACCTTC.